These T cell receptor beta chains were read from a single sample in a study of blood T cell repertoires in COVID-19. Produced via immunoSEQ multiplex PCR; TCRdb's table is partial and in-frame only. The sample carries about 62,000 clones, just over 85% recorded once. The sequenced material came from peripheral blood. These receptors came from a woman over 75 with acute or convalescent COVID-19. Each CDR3 is given without its conserved first and last residue.

v_gene	j_gene	CDR3aa
TRBV18	TRBJ1-2	ASSPLGQGSDYGYT
TRBV19	TRBJ1-1	ASSKGQGFYTEAF
TRBV10-3	TRBJ2-5	AISESGSGETQY
TRBV2	TRBJ1-3	ASSEGLISGNTIY
TRBV5-1	TRBJ1-6	ASSSGGSSYNSPLH
TRBV19	TRBJ2-5	ASSIYVGVAETQY
TRBV4-2	TRBJ1-2	ASSHNRDGGYT
TRBV3-1/TRBV3-2	TRBJ2-5	ASSPGTGLRGETQY
TRBV10-3	TRBJ1-3	AISRDSGNTIY
TRBV24-1	TRBJ2-7	ATSDESRRGSYEQY
TRBV7-3	TRBJ1-1	ASSLNTANTEAF
TRBV29-1	TRBJ2-2	SVGDYSDYTNTGELF
TRBV25-1	TRBJ2-7	ASSALTGTGGASYEQY
TRBV7-3	TRBJ1-1	ASSKFMNTEAF
TRBV7-6	TRBJ2-1	ASSLGTSGGAGSNNEQF
TRBV3-1/TRBV3-2	TRBJ2-7	ASSSPAGIRSYEQY
TRBV9	TRBJ2-3	ASSVQGTFSTDTQY
TRBV28	TRBJ1-1	ATKGVFEAF
TRBV19	TRBJ1-1	ASTSPGYHTEAF
TRBV27	TRBJ1-2	ASSLSSDYGYT
TRBV5-1	TRBJ1-1	ASSLQSNTEAF
TRBV30	TRBJ1-3	AFGQGVLFGNTIY
TRBV5-1	TRBJ2-3	ASGTVGGAFDTQY